The present T cell receptor beta chain was sequenced within a study of molecular identifiers for immune sequencing clone quantification (dated by TCRdb to the late 2010s). About the full investigation: For a replicate experiment, the RNA from either 20,000 or 100,000 naive CD8 T cells was divided into five aliquots, and four of those aliquots went on to sequencing. CD8 T cells were used in a methods study to benchmark molecular-identifier clustering-based TCR repertoire sequencing (MIDCIRS) and TCR RNA copy counting.

Libraries of naive CD8 T cells were built from around 20,000 to 990,000 sorted cells, with 10%, 30% or 50% of the purified RNA used. Naive CD8 T cells, defined as CD8+CD4-CCR7+CD45RA+, were FACS-sorted into RLT Plus buffer on a BD FACSAria II. Ten to eleven TCR copies' worth of Jurkat RNA were spiked into 20,000-1,000,000 naive CD8 T cell samples to test detection sensitivity. CD8 T cells were enriched with RosetteSep CD8+ T Cell Enrichment Cocktail and Ficoll-Paque, followed by ACK red cell lysis. Preparation of the library involved PCR. The listed sequencing device is Illumina HiSeq 4000. Bulk TCR libraries were generated as previously described, with the TCR primers listed in Table S5 used. The Qiagen AllPrep DNA/RNA kit was used to purify total RNA. Reads from multiple sequencing runs of the same library were pooled before analysis. In the original analysis: Reads were retained only if their TCR constant sequence matched exactly, and those retained reads were trimmed to 150 nt and grouped according to their 12-nt molecular barcodes. Reads within each barcode group were sub-clustered using a 15% Levenshtein threshold, and quality-weighted consensus sequences were constructed for each RNA molecule. Non-functional sequences were discarded, and so were lower-count sequences lying one edit away from another sequence. Based on fitting two negative binomial distributions, any barcode sub-cluster with under 20% of the maximum read count was discarded. TCRdb reprocessing: public reads trimmed at Q25 with fastp, clones called with MiXCR, in-frame beta chains kept. Duplicate CDR3 protein sequences are folded into a single record with the most common DNA and genes. The V and J calls follow TCRdb's processing rather than the paper's. The sample table records around 70,000 distinct CDR3 sequences; 18% of these occur just once. 1.5% to 1.7% of the sample lies in the top ten.

Including the terminal cysteine and phenylalanine, the CDR3 comprises 15 residues. Only the CDR3 portion is preserved as DNA: 45 bases, with reading frame beginning at the first base. CDR1 and CDR2, looked up from the germline V gene (reference sequence), are DFQATT and SNEGSKA. Points the paper makes about the study in general: A single cell's worth of spiked-in Jurkat TCR RNA was reported detectable even among about a million naive CD8 T cells. The sizes of highly expanded clones could end up underestimated when identical TCR molecules share a barcode. Naive libraries contained spiked-in Jurkat TCR RNA (around ten copies' worth), which is not part of the donor repertoire. In CMV-specific effector cells, over 97% of molecules were held by clones above 20 RNA copies, whereas under 1% of molecules were held by such clones in naive cells. Without barcode sub-clustering, chimeric consensus sequences inflated TCR diversity; chimeras reached as high as 47%. Modeling indicated roughly 3.3 TCR RNA copies recovered per cell, compared with 7.5 to 10 by digital PCR, which implies a capture efficiency of 25% to 35%.

This clonotype was seen more than once but under ten times. Its antigen is unknown. At one end the junction does not follow the germline gene, possibly because of a read error. The rearrangement joined TRBV20-1 to TRBJ2-1; the junction holds 10 bases that match TRBD1. The sequence came from a human donor in good health. Some libraries in this study had Jurkat cell RNA spiked in. Sequencing was performed on naive CD8+ T cells from blood, with Jurkat cell RNA spiked in. The cell subset or site label corresponds to: FACS-sorted CD8+CD4-CCR7+CD45RA+ naive T cells. The CDR3 is CSARDRDRGYNEQSF. The sequenced DNA is TGCAGTGCTAGAGATAGGGACAGGGGCTACAATGAGCAGTCCTTC.